This T cell receptor (beta chain) is drawn from a study of T cells in Graves' hyperthyroidism and ophthalmopathy. The source material, RNA transcripts, was used to amplify TCR beta CDR3 regions. RT-PCR in the first round (using the HTBI primer set) targeted the TCR CDR3. TCRdb re-derived calls from the multiplex PCR reads in MiXCR, one entry per CDR3 protein. The table shows approximately 560,000 distinct CDR3 sequences, with less than 20% occurring only once. The germline V gene has CDR1 DFQATT and CDR2 SNEGSKA (reference sequence). The V gene lost 3 bases and the J gene lost 5 bases, with 11 bases spanning the gap. This CDR3 has 13 residues. The sample holds a few counts of this clonotype. The patients, who ranged from 18 to 65 in age, presented with newly diagnosed hyperthyroidism lasting under 2 months. The authors obtained PBMCs from roughly 10 ml of fresh peripheral blood.

The chain has TRBV20-1 and TRBJ2-1; D is undetermined. The clonotype originates from a woman aged 30 to 39 with Graves' hyperthyroidism. Sequenced: blood. The CDR3: CSASISFHNEQFF. The CDR3 nucleotides are TGCAGTGCTAGTATTAGTTTTCACAATGAGCAGTTCTTC.